This passage covers 30 T cell receptor beta chains from one sample sequenced in a study of post-analysis software for immune sequencing data. The study, taken as a whole, reports: Roughly five TRBV segments appeared more often in patients than in controls, and TRBV5-6, TRBV5-1 and TRBV20-1 were among these.

The library was made from cDNA and included unique molecular identifiers. Via MiXCR, TCRdb re-called the PCR reads, giving one row per CDR3 protein. The sample shows about 260,000 distinct CDR3 sequences, 30% to 45% of them seen only once. No antigen has been identified for these receptors. Source material: blood. The receptor set was obtained from a girl between 5 and 17 years old with multiple sclerosis.

This clonotype was seen repeatedly, ten times or more. The CDR3 DNA reads as TGTGCCACCAGTGCAGGGGGCAGAGAGACCCAGTACTTC. This sequence encodes CATSAGGRETQYF. V gene TRBV24-1 combines with J gene TRBJ2-5; TRBD1 matches at 8 bases. Germline CDR1 KGHDR, CDR2 SFDVKD. CDR3 length equals 13 residues. The ends lost 5 bases at V and 4 bases at J; junction bases unmatched: 2.

This chain links TRBV7-2 with TRBJ2-4, with D possibly TRBD2 on 6 matching bases. The J call may not be correct, given that the DNA end is closer to TRBJ2-7. The CDR3 length is 13 residues. The germline V gene encodes CDR1 SGHTA and CDR2 FQGNSA. This CDR3 is CASSRDSPNEQYF. The CDR3 region has the DNA TGTGCCAGCAGCCGGGACTCCCCTAACGAGCAGTACTTC.

CDR3 residues: CASSLPASGANVLTF. The CDR3 coding sequence is TGCGCCAGCAGCTTGCCAGCCTCTGGGGCCAACGTCCTGACTTTC. The chain uses TRBV5-1 and TRBJ2-6; D not certain. Germline V gene sequence: CDR1 SGHRS, CDR2 YFSETQ. This CDR3 is built from 15 residues. V shed 1 base and J shed 0 bases, with 5 bases lying between them.

The chain links TRBV20-1 to TRBJ1-3; 8 bases are a match to TRBD1. The CDR3 covers 18 residues. The V gene end was trimmed by 3 bases and the J gene end by 4 bases; junction bases not matched to a gene: 17. CDR1 and CDR2 from the germline V gene are DFQATT and SNEGSKA (reference sequence). The CDR3 is CSASPLGENRGEGNTIYF. Here the CDR3 DNA reads TGCAGTGCTAGTCCGCTGGGCGAAAACAGGGGGGAAGGAAACACCATATATTTT.

This clonotype was seen ten or more times. The chain has TRBV11-2 and TRBJ1-5; D is unresolved. This CDR3 contains 15 residues. CDR1 and CDR2 (germline): SGHAT, FQNNGV. The V gene lost 5 bases and the J gene lost 2 bases, with 13 bases spanning the gap. The CDR3 DNA follows: TGTGCCAGCAGCCCAGAATTTGGGGGCAATCAGCCCCAGCATTTT. Its protein is CASSPEFGGNQPQHF.

This clonotype was counted ten times or more. This chain links TRBV29-1 with TRBJ2-5, with D unresolved. Germline assignment: CDR1 SQVTM and CDR2 ANQGSEA. Trimming stripped 3 bases from V and 4 bases from J, with 21 bases between. This CDR3 is built from 16 residues. CDR3 loop: CSVDARRQNRPETQYF. As DNA, the CDR3 is TGCAGCGTTGATGCTCGTCGTCAGAACCGCCCAGAGACCCAGTACTTC.

This clonotype has more than one count but fewer than ten. The gene calls are TRBV30 and TRBJ1-2, with D uncertain. Trimming left V 1 base short and J 7 bases short, with 10 bases between. Germline-derived CDR1 and CDR2 are GTSNPN and SVGIG (reference sequence). The CDR3 runs to 12 residues. CDR3 bases: TGTGCCTGGAGTGCCACTCACGGTGGCTACACCTTC. Amino acid sequence: CAWSATHGGYTF.

This clonotype was observed a handful of times. The rearrangement joins TRBV24-1 to TRBJ2-2, with D possibly called TRBD1 or TRBD2 (6 bases each). Germline V lookup: CDR1 KGHDR, CDR2 SFDVKD. Trimming removed 7 bases from V and 4 bases from J, with 12 bases in between. The CDR3 covers 14 residues. The CDR3 sequence is CATSTRGPTGELFF. Written as DNA, the CDR3 is TGTGCCACCAGCACCCGGGGGCCCACCGGGGAGCTGTTTTTT.

This clonotype was detected only once. J is TRBJ2-3 and V is TRBV5-1; D is ambiguous. Germline V gene sequence: CDR1 SGHRS, CDR2 YFSETQ. This CDR3 is built from 12 residues. V dropped 0 bases and J dropped 8 bases, with 7 bases sitting between them. The CDR3: CASSLEARTQYF. The DNA of the CDR3 is TGCGCCAGCAGCTTGGAAGCCCGTACGCAGTATTTT.

About this clonotype itself: Since a much larger clone is just one base distant, this may be a read error. V usage is TRBV6-2 or TRBV6-3 and J usage is TRBJ2-1; D uncertain. The J call is in doubt because the DNA end fits TRBJ2-7 better. The germline CDR1 and CDR2 sequences are MNHEY and SVGEGT. The CDR3 is 12 amino acids. The CDR3 protein is CASSTLSNEQYF. DNA for the CDR3: TGTGCCAGCAGTACTTTATCGAATGAGCAGTACTTC.

The chain is built from TRBV7-2 and TRBJ2-5; D possibly matches TRBD1 or TRBD2 (5 bases each). With 5 bases removed from V and 1 base from J, the gap between germline ends came to 14 bases. This CDR3 spans 15 amino acids. Germline V gene lookup returns CDR1 SGHTA and CDR2 FQGNSA. The CDR3 reads CASSPKPGTQETQYF. The CDR3 DNA sequence: TGTGCCAGCAGCCCCAAGCCTGGGACCCAAGAGACCCAGTACTTC.

This rearrangement joins TRBV5-1 to TRBJ2-1; D is perhaps TRBD2 (5 bases). The CDR3 runs 12 residues. The ends were cut back, 4 bases at V and 12 bases at J, with 14 bases in the middle. CDR1 SGHRS and CDR2 YFSETQ come from the germline V gene. CDR3 bases: TGCGCCAGCAGCGGAAACAGAGAGGGGCAGTTCTTC. Translated: CASSGNREGQFF. The full variable domain, with the rest looked up from reference TRBV5-1 and TRBJ2-1, is KAGVTQTPRYLIKTRGQQVTLSCSPISGHRSVSWYQQTPGQGLQFLFEYFSETQRNKGNFPGRFSGRQFSNSRSEMNVSTLELGDSALYLCASSGNREGQFFGPGTRLTVL.

The sample holds many counts of this clonotype. The chain joins TRBV5-1 to TRBJ2-3; 10 nucleotides line up with TRBD2. Germline V gene sequence: CDR1 SGHRS, CDR2 YFSETQ. The CDR3 is 14 residues long. V shed 2 bases and J 4 bases; nucleotides not matched to a gene: 1. CDR3 DNA: TGCGCCAGCAGCTTCGGACTAGCGGCAGATACGCAGTATTTT. Its translation is CASSFGLAADTQYF.

The rearrangement uses TRBV7-2 and TRBJ2-5; D assignment may be TRBD1 or TRBD2 (5 bases each). This CDR3 spans 15 amino acids. Germline lookup yields CDR1 SGHTA and CDR2 FQGNSA. V lost 1 base, J lost 0 bases, and 9 bases lay in between. The CDR3 loop reads CASSLEGRYQETQYF. The CDR3 DNA follows: TGTGCCAGCAGCTTAGAGGGACGGTACCAAGAGACCCAGTACTTC.

This clonotype has more than one count but fewer than ten. V gene TRBV6-1 combines with J gene TRBJ2-5; 12 nucleotides align to TRBD2. The CDR3 length is 15 residues. CDR1 is MNHNS and CDR2 is SASEGT in the germline V gene. The ends lost 9 bases at V and 11 bases at J; junction bases unmatched: 16. The CDR3 region is CASSPSSGGAAEQYF. The CDR3 region has the DNA TGTGCCAGTTCCCCTTCTAGCGGGGGGGCCGCTGAGCAGTACTTC.

This clonotype was seen many times. The chain joins TRBV5-1 to TRBJ2-5, with D perhaps TRBD1 (5 bases). Looked up from germline, CDR1 is SGHRS and CDR2 is YFSETQ. The CDR3 runs 14 residues. V was shortened by 4 bases and J by 5 bases, with 15 bases between the two germline ends. In nucleotides, the CDR3 is TGCGCCAGCAGCGTCCAAGGGCAGGGTGAGACCCAGTACTTC. It specifies CASSVQGQGETQYF.

The chain joins TRBV29-1 to TRBJ1-5; 8 bases match TRBD1. Germline CDR1 and CDR2: SQVTM and ANQGSEA. This CDR3 comprises 12 residues. Trimming removed 7 bases from V and 6 bases from J; junction bases left unmatched: 5. The CDR3, as DNA: TGCAGCGCTCGGCAGGGGGCTCAGCCCCAGCATTTT. The encoded protein is CSARQGAQPQHF.

The chain joins TRBV14 to TRBJ2-1, with no clear D. The better agreement between TRBJ2-7 and the DNA end casts doubt on the J call. The CDR3 loop spans 13 amino acids. Germline V gene data show CDR1 as SGHDN and CDR2 as FVKESK. CDR3 nucleotide sequence: TGTGCCAGCAGCCAAGATTTGGCTTTTGAGCAGTACTTC. This sequence encodes CASSQDLAFEQYF.

The V gene is TRBV20-1, the J gene TRBJ2-3, with TRBD2 matching 8 bases. With 6 bases clipped from V and 1 base from J, the junction kept 6 bases outside the gene matches. Germline-derived CDR1 and CDR2 are DFQATT and SNEGSKA (reference sequence). The CDR3 consists of 14 residues. The CDR3 DNA sequence: TGCAGTGCCCGAAGCGGGAGACGCACAGATACGCAGTATTTT. Protein sequence: CSARSGRRTDTQYF.

The chain's CDR3 is CASSFIGASSYGYTF. Written as DNA, the CDR3 is TGTGCCAGCAGCTTTATAGGAGCCTCAAGCTATGGCTACACCTTC. This rearrangement joins TRBV11-2 to TRBJ1-2; D unresolved. CDR3 size: 15 residues. CDR1 and CDR2 from the germline V gene are SGHAT and FQNNGV. The ends were cut back, 3 bases at V and 4 bases at J, with 15 bases in the middle.

This clonotype has a count of ten or more. CDR3: CSVGWDQPQHF. CDR3 nucleotide sequence: TGCAGCGTTGGGTGGGATCAGCCCCAGCATTTT. The gene calls are TRBV29-1 and TRBJ1-5; D not certain. The CDR3 runs 11 residues. CDR1 and CDR2 (germline): SQVTM, ANQGSEA. Trimming took off 4 bases at V and 5 bases at J, with 6 bases between the two ends.

This clonotype was detected ten times or more. CDR3 bases: TGTGCCAGCAGTTACAGGGGTGGCTACACCTTC. Translation gives CASSYRGGYTF. J is TRBJ1-2 and V is TRBV12-3 or TRBV12-4, with 7 bases that match TRBD1. The CDR3 runs to 11 residues. V trimming: 4 bases; J trimming: 7 bases; junction bases outside the gene matches: 0.

The table lists this clonotype with a count of one. The CDR3 DNA sequence: TGCGCCAGCAGCTTGGGAGGGGGCAACTACGAGCAGTACTTC. This gives the protein CASSLGGGNYEQYF. The chain uses TRBV5-1 and TRBJ2-4, with TRBD1 identical over 7 bases. The J call may not be correct, given that the DNA end is closer to TRBJ2-7. Germline CDR1 is SGHRS and CDR2 is YFSETQ. The CDR3 is made up of 14 amino acids.

This clonotype was counted many times. The rearrangement uses TRBV29-1 and TRBJ2-5; D is uncertain. Germline V lookup: CDR1 SQVTM, CDR2 ANQGSEA. This CDR3 region has 13 residues. Trimming took off 0 bases at V and 5 bases at J, with 10 bases between the two ends. In nucleotides, the CDR3 is TGCAGCGTTGAAGAGGCCCCGGAGGAGACCCAGTACTTC. Translation: CSVEEAPEETQYF.

The genes are TRBV12-3 or TRBV12-4 and TRBJ2-1; 13 positions match TRBD2. Trimming took 1 base from V and 1 from J; bases not matched to a gene: 7. This CDR3 spans 19 amino acids. CDR3 region: CASSLGTSGRGMSYNEQFF. In nucleotides, the CDR3 is TGTGCCAGCAGTTTAGGGACTAGCGGGAGAGGCATGTCCTACAATGAGCAGTTCTTC.

This clonotype turned up a few times. This may be a read error, as it is one base from a much larger clone. The rearrangement links TRBV5-6 to TRBJ2-6, with D tentatively TRBD1 (5 bases). This CDR3 spans 16 amino acids. Germline V gene data show CDR1 as SGHDT and CDR2 as YYEEEE. CDR3 nucleotide sequence: TGTGCCAGCAGCTTGGAAAACCTCTCTGGGGCCAACGTCCGGACTTTC. Protein product: CASSLENLSGANVRTF. The complete variable domain, with remaining parts taken from reference TRBV5-6 and TRBJ2-6, reads DAGVTQSPTHLIKTRGQQVTLRCSPKSGHDTVSWYQQALGQGPQFIFQYYEEEERQRGNFPDRFSGHQFPNYSSELNVNALLLGDSALYLCASSLENLSGANVRTFGAGSRLTVL.

This clonotype was found many times. The chain couples TRBV5-1 to TRBJ2-6; the D gene is possibly TRBD1 (5 bases). Germline values: CDR1 SGHRS, CDR2 YFSETQ. V lost 0 bases to trimming and J lost 6 bases, with 10 bases between them. This CDR3 is 15 amino acids long. CDR3 DNA: TGCGCCAGCAGCTTGGAGGGGTCTCAGGCCAACGTCCTGACTTTC. It translates to CASSLEGSQANVLTF.

This clonotype turned up a few times. The rearrangement joins TRBV5-1 to TRBJ2-1; the match to TRBD2 covers 16 bases. Germline CDR1 is SGHRS and CDR2 is YFSETQ. The CDR3 loop spans 19 amino acids. Germline trimming cut 4 bases from V and 4 bases from J; bases unmatched to any gene: 11. CDR3 sequence: CASSPGLAGGPSHYNEQFF. CDR3 DNA sequence: TGCGCCAGCAGCCCGGGACTAGCGGGAGGGCCATCACATTACAATGAGCAGTTCTTC. Full variable domain (rest looked up from reference TRBV5-1 and TRBJ2-1): KAGVTQTPRYLIKTRGQQVTLSCSPISGHRSVSWYQQTPGQGLQFLFEYFSETQRNKGNFPGRFSGRQFSNSRSEMNVSTLELGDSALYLCASSPGLAGGPSHYNEQFFGPGTRLTVL.

The V call is TRBV5-1, the J call TRBJ1-6; D gene ambiguous. The CDR3 runs to 16 residues. Germline V gene data show CDR1 as SGHRS and CDR2 as YFSETQ. V shed 7 bases and J shed 5 bases, with 19 bases lying between them. The CDR3 DNA sequence: TGCGCCAGCGGCCTGGCGTGGGCAGCGAATAATTCACCCCTCCACTTT. This gives the protein CASGLAWAANNSPLHF.

In this sample, this clonotype turned up many times. The chain couples TRBV11-2 to TRBJ2-3; D is ambiguous. CDR3 length: 14 residues. Trimming took 0 bases from V and 5 from J, leaving 9 bases between them. Germline-derived CDR1 and CDR2 are SGHAT and FQNNGV. The CDR3 DNA is TGTGCCAGCAGCTTAGATGGGCCTTTAGATACGCAGTATTTT. Its protein product is CASSLDGPLDTQYF.